Listed below are T cell receptor beta chains from one sample, sequenced in a study of T-cell reconstitution after alpha-beta-depleted transplantation in children. TCRdb used MiXCR to reprocess the PCR reads, holding one entry per CDR3 protein. The sample lists approximately 500,000 distinct CDR3 sequences; about 10% were seen once. This specimen was PBMCs, taken before TCRalphabeta/CD19-depleted stem cell transplant. The source is a child aged 2 to 15 with inherited bone marrow failure, due to receive a stem cell transplant. Each CDR3 is given with its conserved first and last residue. A D gene is named only where the DNA matches it firmly. Some rows have no size entry. The others give once, few or many, or a class for an expanded clone.

.	many	TRBV6-2/TRBV6-3	TRBJ2-1	TGTGCCAGCAGTTACTCGGGGATGGAGCAGTTCTTC	CASSYSGMEQFF
TRBD2	many	TRBV12-3/TRBV12-4	TRBJ2-7	TGTGCCAGCAGTTTACCCACTAGCGGGAGGAACTCCTACGAGCAGTACTTC	CASSLPTSGRNSYEQYF
TRBD2	many	TRBV7-2	TRBJ2-7	TGTGCCAGCAGCAAGTGGGGACTAGGGTACGAGCAGTACTTC	CASSKWGLGYEQYF
.	few	TRBV19	TRBJ2-6	TGTGCCAGTAGTTCCCTTAGCTCTGGGGCCAACTTCCTGACTTTC	CASSSLSSGANFLTF
TRBD2	few	TRBV3-1	TRBJ2-3	TGTGCCAGCAGCCAAGATGGGACTAGCGGGAGACGATGGAAGACAGATACGCAGTATTTT	CASSQDGTSGRRWKTDTQYF
.	many	TRBV28	TRBJ1-1	TGTGCCAGCAGTTTAAGGGGGTCAGTTCACCAAGCTTTCTTT	CASSLRGSVHQAFF
.	many	TRBV11-1	TRBJ1-1	TGTGCCAGCAGCCCCAACCCGGGGAACACTGAAGCTTTCTTT	CASSPNPGNTEAFF
TRBD2	.	TRBV19	TRBJ2-3	TGTGCCATCTCGAGCGGGATCCACACAGATACGCAGTATTTT	CAISSGIHTDTQYF
.	many	TRBV2	TRBJ2-3	TGTGCCAGCAGTGTGGAGGGTGGAGATACGCAGTATTTT	CASSVEGGDTQYF
.	many	TRBV3-1	TRBJ2-7	TGTGCCAGCAGCCAAGTTTCCTACGAGCAGTACTTC	CASSQVSYEQYF
.	many	TRBV5-6	TRBJ2-2	TGTGCCAGCAGCTTATTAGGTCCCACCGGGGAGCTGTTTTTT	CASSLLGPTGELFF
TRBD2	many	TRBV5-1	TRBJ2-3	TGCGCCAGCAGCTCGACTAGCGGGAGACCAAGCACAGATACGCAGTATTTT	CASSSTSGRPSTDTQYF
.	many	TRBV29-1	TRBJ1-1	TGCAGCGTTTCCAGGAAAATGAACACTGAAGCTTTCTTT	CSVSRKMNTEAFF
.	.	TRBV28	TRBJ2-7	TGTGCCAGCAGTTTTTTCTTCGAGCAGTACTTC	CASSFFFEQYF
TRBD2	many	TRBV4-2	TRBJ2-7	TGTGCCAGCAGCCAAGATCTAGCGGCAGCGGGAGCGTACGAGCAGTACTTC	CASSQDLAAAGAYEQYF
TRBD2	many	TRBV5-1	TRBJ2-1	TGCGCCAGCAGCTTGTGGACTAGCGGGAGGGTAGATAATGAGCAGTTCTTC	CASSLWTSGRVDNEQFF